This is a list of T cell receptor beta chains from one sample in a study of CD8+ T cells in alopecia areata. The data were produced by immunoSEQ multiplex PCR, yet TCRdb's version contains in-frame clones alone and is incomplete. Of 87,000 or so clones listed, just over 70% are singletons. The source material was CD8+ T cells sorted from blood, sampled at approximately week 42, from a patient treated with tofacitinib. These receptors came from a human donor with alopecia areata. CDR3s include the opening cysteine and the closing phenylalanine or tryptophan. A D gene is named only where the DNA matches it firmly. The listing skips clone size in some rows; elsewhere it reads once, few, many or a size class.

D gene | J gene | clone size | V gene | CDR3 DNA | CDR3 protein
TRBD1 | TRBJ1-5 | NA | TRBV7-6 | TGTGCCAGCAGCTTGGACAGGGGAAGGGAGCCCCAGCATTTT | CASSLDRGREPQHF
NA | TRBJ1-1 | NA | TRBV13 | TGTGCCAGCAGCTTCAATCTGGTGGCTGAAGCTTTCTTT | CASSFNLVAEAFF
NA | TRBJ1-1 | NA | TRBV11-2 | TGTGCCAGCAGCTTCGGGACAATGAACACTGAAGCTTTCTTT | CASSFGTMNTEAFF
NA | TRBJ1-5 | few | TRBV30 | TGTGCCTGGAGTGTATATGGGAATCAGCCCCAGCATTTT | CAWSVYGNQPQHF
NA | TRBJ2-1 | once | TRBV7-8 | TGTGCCAGCAGCTTAGGTTTACAATGGGAAGGGCAGTTCTTC | CASSLGLQWEGQFF
NA | TRBJ2-2 | NA | TRBV10-3 | TGTGCCATCAGTGATCTAGCAAGGAACACCGGGGAGCTGTTTTTT | CAISDLARNTGELFF
TRBD2 | TRBJ2-1 | few | TRBV6-4 | TGTGCCAGCAGTGAGTTGGCTAGCGGGGGAGACAATGAGCAGTTCTTC | CASSELASGGDNEQFF
NA | TRBJ2-5 | NA | TRBV5-1 | TGCGCCAGCAGCCGGGGGCAGGGTCAAGAGACCCAGTACTTC | CASSRGQGQETQYF
NA | TRBJ2-7 | NA | TRBV5-6 | TGTGCCAGCACCACGGGCAGGAGCGCCTACGAGCAGTACTTC | CASTTGRSAYEQYF
NA | TRBJ2-7 | once | TRBV5-1 | TGCGCCAGCAGCTTGGATTCGGCTACCGAGCAGTACTTC | CASSLDSATEQYF
NA | TRBJ2-7 | NA | TRBV4-3 | TGCGCCAGCAGCCAAGGACGGCCGACCTCCTACGAGCAGTACTTC | CASSQGRPTSYEQYF
NA | TRBJ1-1 | NA | TRBV5-4 | TGTGCCAGCAGCTCGCTAGTGGCCCCCGGGGGTACTGAAGCTTTCTTT | CASSSLVAPGGTEAFF
NA | TRBJ1-2 | NA | TRBV29-1 | TGCAGCGTTGAAAAGGCGGTATCGGGATCCTATGGCTACACCTTC | CSVEKAVSGSYGYTF
NA | TRBJ1-5 | NA | TRBV30 | TGTGCCTGGAGTGTGGGGTCAGGGAGGAATCAGCCCCAGCATTTT | CAWSVGSGRNQPQHF
NA | TRBJ2-7 | once | TRBV14 | TGTGCCAGTCGCGGGGTCTACGAGCAGTACTTC | CASRGVYEQYF
NA | TRBJ1-4 | NA | TRBV2 | TGTGCCAGCATGGAGAGAGATGAAAAACTGTTTTTT | CASMERDEKLFF
NA | TRBJ2-1 | NA | TRBV27 | TGTGCCAGCAACCTAGGGTCCCTCGGGGTAAATGAGCAGTTCTTC | CASNLGSLGVNEQFF
NA | TRBJ2-2 | NA | TRBV12-5 | TGTGCTAGTGGCCTAGGGGCAGGGGCCGGGGAGCTGTTTTTT | CASGLGAGAGELFF
NA | TRBJ1-1 | NA | TRBV19 | TGTGCCAGTAGCCCACACGGAATGAACACTGAAGCTTTCTTT | CASSPHGMNTEAFF
NA | TRBJ1-1 | NA | TRBV6-6 | TGTGCCAGCAGTTACACCAGAGGGGTCGGCACTGAAGCTTTCTTT | CASSYTRGVGTEAFF
TRBD1 | TRBJ2-7 | NA | TRBV11-2 | TGTGCCAGCAGCGCCCGGGACAGCCCCTACGAGCAGTACTTC | CASSARDSPYEQYF
NA | TRBJ2-7 | NA | TRBV5-1 | TGCGCCAGCAGCTTGGGGTTGGGCGACGAGCAGTACTTC | CASSLGLGDEQYF
NA | TRBJ1-2 | NA | TRBV30 | TGTGCCTGGAGTGATTCCGGGGATTTAGATGGCTACACCTTC | CAWSDSGDLDGYTF
NA | TRBJ1-1 | NA | TRBV27 | TGTGCCAGCGCCCTAGGATCTGTCACTGAAGCTTTCTTT | CASALGSVTEAFF
NA | TRBJ2-7 | NA | TRBV19 | TGTGCCAGTACCCGTCGGGGCAGTTCCTACGAGCAGTACTTC | CASTRRGSSYEQYF
TRBD1 | TRBJ2-3 | NA | TRBV7-2 | TGTGCCAGCAGCCTGGGACAGGGAGAAGGTCCAGATACGCAGTATTTT | CASSLGQGEGPDTQYF
NA | TRBJ1-4 | few | TRBV5-6 | TGTGCCAGCAGCCTGACGCAGGGTATATTGGAAAAACTGTTTTTT | CASSLTQGILEKLFF
TRBD1 | TRBJ1-2 | NA | TRBV19 | TGTGCCAGTTCACAGGGGTCCAACTATGGCTACACCTTC | CASSQGSNYGYTF
TRBD1 | TRBJ2-6 | NA | TRBV7-9 | TGTGCCAGCAGCTTTCCTAGGGGGCCCCTGAGCTCTGGGGCCAACGTCCTGACTTTC | CASSFPRGPLSSGANVLTF
TRBD2 | TRBJ2-7 | NA | TRBV11-2 | TGTGCCAGCAGCTTAGAACCTAGCGGGGACTACGAGCAGTACTTC | CASSLEPSGDYEQYF
TRBD2 | TRBJ2-5 | once | TRBV27 | TGTGCCAGCAGTTCTCGGGGGGGGAAGACCCAGTACTTC | CASSSRGGKTQYF
NA | TRBJ2-7 | NA | TRBV4-3 | TGCGCCAGCAGCCAAGATAGATCAGACTACGAGCAGTACTTC | CASSQDRSDYEQYF
NA | TRBJ2-1 | NA | TRBV11-2 | TGTGCCAGCAGCTTAGCAAGCTATTACAATGAGCAGTTCTTC | CASSLASYYNEQFF
NA | TRBJ1-1 | NA | TRBV19 | TGTGCCAGCCGAACAGTGAACACTGAAGCTTTCTTT | CASRTVNTEAFF
NA | TRBJ2-1 | NA | TRBV30 | TGTGCCTGGGGGGGGAGCTCCTACAATGAGCAGTTCTTC | CAWGGSSYNEQFF
TRBD2 | TRBJ2-7 | few | TRBV13 | TGTGCCAGCAGCTCGGGACTAGCGGCCTACGAGCAGTACTTC | CASSSGLAAYEQYF
NA | TRBJ2-5 | NA | TRBV19 | TGTGCCAGTAAGGCTTGGGAACAAGAGACCCAGTACTTC | CASKAWEQETQYF
TRBD1 | TRBJ2-1 | NA | TRBV19 | TGTGCCAGTATAGAGGGGACAGGGGGCGTGGAGCAGTTCTTC | CASIEGTGGVEQFF
NA | TRBJ2-7 | few | TRBV11-1 | TGTGCCAGCAGTTTTCCCGGCAGCTCCTACGAGCAGTACTTC | CASSFPGSSYEQYF
TRBD1 | TRBJ1-3 | few | TRBV28 | TGTGCCAGCAGGGACCGGGACAGGGTGTGGAACACCATATATTTT | CASRDRDRVWNTIYF
NA | TRBJ2-2 | NA | TRBV7-2 | TGTGCCAGCAGCTTAGGAATTTACACCGGGGAGCTGTTTTTT | CASSLGIYTGELFF
NA | TRBJ2-2 | NA | TRBV19 | TGTGCCAGTAGTATAGAGGGAACCGGGGAGCTGTTTTTT | CASSIEGTGELFF
NA | TRBJ2-7 | NA | TRBV7-8 | TGTGCCAGCAGCTCTGGACGCCTCTCCTACGAGCAGTACTTC | CASSSGRLSYEQYF